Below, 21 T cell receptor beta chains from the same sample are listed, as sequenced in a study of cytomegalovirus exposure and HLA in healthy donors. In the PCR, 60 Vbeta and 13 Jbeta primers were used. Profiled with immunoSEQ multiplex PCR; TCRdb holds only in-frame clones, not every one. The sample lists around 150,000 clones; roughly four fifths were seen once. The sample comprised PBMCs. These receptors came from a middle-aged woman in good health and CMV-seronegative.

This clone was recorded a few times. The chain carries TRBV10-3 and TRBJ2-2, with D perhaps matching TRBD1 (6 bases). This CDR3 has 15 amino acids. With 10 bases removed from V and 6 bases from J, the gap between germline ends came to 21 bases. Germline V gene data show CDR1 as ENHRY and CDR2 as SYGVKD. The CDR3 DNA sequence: TGTGCCAATCTCCTAGGACAGAGATCCCCCGGGGAGCTGTTTTTT. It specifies CANLLGQRSPGELFF.

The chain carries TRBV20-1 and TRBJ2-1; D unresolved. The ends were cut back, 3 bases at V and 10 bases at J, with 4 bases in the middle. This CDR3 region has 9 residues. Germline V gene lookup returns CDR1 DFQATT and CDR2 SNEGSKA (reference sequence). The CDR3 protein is CSASIEQFF. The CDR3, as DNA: TGCAGTGCTAGTATCGAGCAGTTCTTC.

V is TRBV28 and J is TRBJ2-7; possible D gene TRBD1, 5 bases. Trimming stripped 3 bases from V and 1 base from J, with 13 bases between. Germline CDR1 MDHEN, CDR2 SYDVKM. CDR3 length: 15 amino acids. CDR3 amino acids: CASSFARQGSYEQYF. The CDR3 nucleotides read TGTGCCAGCAGTTTTGCTAGGCAGGGTTCCTACGAGCAGTACTTC. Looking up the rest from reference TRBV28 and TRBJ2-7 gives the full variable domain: DVKVTQSSRYLVKRTGEKVFLECVQDMDHENMFWYRQDPGLGLRLIYFSYDVKMKEKGDIPEGYSVSREKKERFSLILESASTNQTSMYLCASSFARQGSYEQYFGPGTRLTVT.

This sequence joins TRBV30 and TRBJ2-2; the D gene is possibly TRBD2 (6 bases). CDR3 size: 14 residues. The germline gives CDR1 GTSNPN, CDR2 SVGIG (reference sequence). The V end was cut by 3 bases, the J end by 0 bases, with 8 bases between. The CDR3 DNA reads TGTGCCTGGAGAAGGGACTCGAACACCGGGGAGCTGTTTTTT. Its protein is CAWRRDSNTGELFF.

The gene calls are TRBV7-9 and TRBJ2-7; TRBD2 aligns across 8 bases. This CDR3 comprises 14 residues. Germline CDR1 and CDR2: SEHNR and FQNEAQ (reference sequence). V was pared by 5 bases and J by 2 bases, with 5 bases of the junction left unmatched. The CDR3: CASSPAGGPYEQYF. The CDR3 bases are TGTGCCAGCAGCCCGGCGGGGGGACCCTACGAGCAGTACTTC.

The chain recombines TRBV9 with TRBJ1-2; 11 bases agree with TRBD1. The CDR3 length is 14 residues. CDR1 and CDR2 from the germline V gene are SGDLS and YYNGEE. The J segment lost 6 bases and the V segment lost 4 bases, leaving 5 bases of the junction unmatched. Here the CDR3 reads CASSRGQGGHGYTF. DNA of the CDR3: TGTGCCAGCAGCAGGGGACAGGGGGGCCATGGCTACACCTTC.

CDR3 DNA sequence: TGTGCCAGCTCACCATCCCTATACGAGCAGTACTTC. It yields the protein CASSPSLYEQYF. The V and J genes are TRBV18 and TRBJ2-7; no clear D gene. CDR1 and CDR2 from the germline V gene are KGHSH and LQKENI. Trimming cost V 2 bases and J 4 bases, with 6 bases left between them. The CDR3 spans 12 residues.

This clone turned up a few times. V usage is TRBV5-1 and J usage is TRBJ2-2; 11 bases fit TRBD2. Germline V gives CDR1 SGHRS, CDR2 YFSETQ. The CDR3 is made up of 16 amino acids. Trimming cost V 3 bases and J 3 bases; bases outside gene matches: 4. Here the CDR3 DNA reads TGCGCCAGCAGCTCCTTAGCGGGAGGGCACACCGGGGAGCTGTTTTTT. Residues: CASSSLAGGHTGELFF. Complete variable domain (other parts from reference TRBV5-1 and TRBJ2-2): KAGVTQTPRYLIKTRGQQVTLSCSPISGHRSVSWYQQTPGQGLQFLFEYFSETQRNKGNFPGRFSGRQFSNSRSEMNVSTLELGDSALYLCASSSLAGGHTGELFFGEGSRLTVL.

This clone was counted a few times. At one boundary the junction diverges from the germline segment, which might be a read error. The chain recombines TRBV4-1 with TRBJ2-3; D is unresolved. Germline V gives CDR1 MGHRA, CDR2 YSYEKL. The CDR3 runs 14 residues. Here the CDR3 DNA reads TGCGCCAGCAGCCAAGAAGGTAGCACGGATACGCAGTATTTT. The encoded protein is CASSQEGSTDTQYF.

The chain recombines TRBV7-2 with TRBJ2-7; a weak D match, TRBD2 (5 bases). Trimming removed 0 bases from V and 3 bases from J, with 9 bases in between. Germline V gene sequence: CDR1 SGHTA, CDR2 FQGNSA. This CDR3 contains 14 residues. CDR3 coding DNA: TGTGCCAGCAGCTTAGCTGAGGGAGTCTACGAGCAGTACTTC. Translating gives CASSLAEGVYEQYF. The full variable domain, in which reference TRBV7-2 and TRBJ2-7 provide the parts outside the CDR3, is GAGVSQSPSNKVTEKGKDVELRCDPISGHTALYWYRQSLGQGLEFLIYFQGNSAPDKSGLPSDRFSAERTGGSVSTLTIQRTQQEDSAVYLCASSLAEGVYEQYFGPGTRLTVT.

The CDR3, as DNA: TGTGCCAGCAGCTCCCCGGGACAGCCCTACGAGCAGTACTTC. This sequence encodes CASSSPGQPYEQYF. The chain joins TRBV11-1 to TRBJ2-7; 7 bases agree with TRBD1. This CDR3 is built from 14 residues. V was pared by 4 bases and J by 2 bases, with 5 bases of the junction left unmatched. CDR1 is SGHAT and CDR2 is FQDESV in the germline V gene (reference sequence).

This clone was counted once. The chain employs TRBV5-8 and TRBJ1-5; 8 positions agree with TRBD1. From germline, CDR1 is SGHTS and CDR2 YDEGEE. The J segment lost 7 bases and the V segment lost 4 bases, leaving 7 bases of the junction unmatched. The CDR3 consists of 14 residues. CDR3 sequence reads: CASSLDRGSQPQHF. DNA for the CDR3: TGTGCCAGCAGCCTCGACAGGGGCAGCCAGCCCCAGCATTTT.

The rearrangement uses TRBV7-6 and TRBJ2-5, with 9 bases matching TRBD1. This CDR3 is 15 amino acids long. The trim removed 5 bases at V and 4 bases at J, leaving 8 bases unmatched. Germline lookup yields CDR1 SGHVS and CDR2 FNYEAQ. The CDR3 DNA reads TGTGCCAGCAGCCACTACGTGGACAGGGGAGAGACCCAGTACTTC. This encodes CASSHYVDRGETQYF.

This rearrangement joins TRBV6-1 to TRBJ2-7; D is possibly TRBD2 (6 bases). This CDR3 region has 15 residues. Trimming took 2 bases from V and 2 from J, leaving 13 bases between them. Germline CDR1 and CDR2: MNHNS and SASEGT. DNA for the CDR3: TGTGCCAGCAGTGAATGGGGGGTTGGCGCCTACGAGCAGTACTTC. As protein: CASSEWGVGAYEQYF.

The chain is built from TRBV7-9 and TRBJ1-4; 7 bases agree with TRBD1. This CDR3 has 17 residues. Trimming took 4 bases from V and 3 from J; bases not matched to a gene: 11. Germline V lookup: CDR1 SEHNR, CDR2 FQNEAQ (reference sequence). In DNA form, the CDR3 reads TGTGCCAGCAGCTCCTTCTACGGGGACAGTTCTAATGAAAAACTGTTTTTT. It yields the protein CASSSFYGDSSNEKLFF.

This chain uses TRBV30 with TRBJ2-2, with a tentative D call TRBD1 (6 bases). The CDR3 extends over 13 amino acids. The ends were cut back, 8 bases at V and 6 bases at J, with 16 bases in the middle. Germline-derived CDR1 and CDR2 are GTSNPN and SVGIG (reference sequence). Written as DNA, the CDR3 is TGTGCCCTTAGACAGGCACAATCCGGGGAGCTGTTTTTT. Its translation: CALRQAQSGELFF.

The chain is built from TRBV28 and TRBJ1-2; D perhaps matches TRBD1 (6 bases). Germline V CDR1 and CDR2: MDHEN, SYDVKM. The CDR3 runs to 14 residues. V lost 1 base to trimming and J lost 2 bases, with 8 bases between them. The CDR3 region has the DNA TGTGCCAGCAGTTTATTTCAGGGGAACTATGGCTACACCTTC. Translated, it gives CASSLFQGNYGYTF.

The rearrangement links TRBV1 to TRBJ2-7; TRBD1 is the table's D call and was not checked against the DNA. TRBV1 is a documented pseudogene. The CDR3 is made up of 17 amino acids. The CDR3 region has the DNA TGCACCAGCAGCCAAGAACCACTGGGGCAACCGATCTACGAGCAGTACTTC. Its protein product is CTSSQEPLGQPIYEQYF.

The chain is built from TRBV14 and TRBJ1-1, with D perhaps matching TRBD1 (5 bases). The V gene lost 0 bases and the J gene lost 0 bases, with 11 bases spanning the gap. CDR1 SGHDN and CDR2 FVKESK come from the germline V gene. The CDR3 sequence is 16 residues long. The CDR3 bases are TGTGCCAGCAGCCAAGATCGCGGGGCCATGAACACTGAAGCTTTCTTT. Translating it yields CASSQDRGAMNTEAFF.

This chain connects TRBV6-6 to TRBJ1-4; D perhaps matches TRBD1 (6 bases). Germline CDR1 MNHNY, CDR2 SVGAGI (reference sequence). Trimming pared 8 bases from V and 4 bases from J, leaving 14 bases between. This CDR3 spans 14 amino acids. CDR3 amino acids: CASLRGNLNEKLFF. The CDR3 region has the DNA TGTGCCAGCCTCAGGGGCAACCTTAATGAAAAACTGTTTTTT.

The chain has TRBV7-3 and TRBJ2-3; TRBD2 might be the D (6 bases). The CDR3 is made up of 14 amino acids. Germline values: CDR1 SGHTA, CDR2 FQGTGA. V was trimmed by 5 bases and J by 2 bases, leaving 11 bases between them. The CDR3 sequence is CASSPGDSTDTQYF. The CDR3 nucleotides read TGTGCCAGCAGCCCGGGGGACTCCACAGATACGCAGTATTTT.